This passage covers 16 T cell receptor beta chains from one sample sequenced in a study of blood T cell repertoires in COVID-19. Sequencing was performed with immunoSEQ multiplex PCR; in TCRdb, only in-frame clones are kept and a portion is missing. The profile shows roughly 80,000 clones, around nine tenths of them singletons. Sequenced: peripheral blood. The origin of the receptors is a woman aged 60-70 years with acute or convalescent COVID-19.

V is TRBV28 and J is TRBJ2-1; 11 nucleotides align to TRBD2. Germline CDR1 reads MDHEN; CDR2 reads SYDVKM. The CDR3 consists of 16 residues. The V gene end was trimmed by 6 bases and the J gene end by 4 bases; junction bases not matched to a gene: 8. The CDR3, as DNA: TGTGCCAGCAGCCGGGGGGGACTAGCGGTTTACAATGAGCAGTTCTTC. It translates to CASSRGGLAVYNEQFF.

The chain links TRBV19 to TRBJ2-7, with D maybe TRBD1 (6 bases). V was clipped by 6 bases and J by 5 bases, with 11 bases between them. This CDR3 has 12 amino acids. Per the germline V gene, CDR1 is LNHDA and CDR2 is SQIVND (reference sequence). CDR3 in DNA: TGTGCCAGTAGCTCAAGGGGGAACGAGCAGTACTTC. Amino acids: CASSSRGNEQYF.

The chain couples TRBV6-5 to TRBJ1-2, with D perhaps matching TRBD1 (5 bases). Per the germline V gene, CDR1 is MNHEY and CDR2 is SVGAGI. With 7 bases removed from V and 2 bases from J, the gap between germline ends came to 14 bases. This CDR3 spans 14 amino acids. The CDR3: CASKRIQGNYGYTF. Here the CDR3 DNA reads TGTGCCAGCAAAAGAATCCAGGGCAACTATGGCTACACCTTC.

This chain connects TRBV7-6 to TRBJ2-7; 9 positions match TRBD1. The CDR3 extends over 15 amino acids. CDR1 and CDR2 (germline): SGHVS, FNYEAQ. The junction had 9 bases not matched to a gene; V was cut back by 3 bases and J by 6 bases. This CDR3 is CASSLTGQGLSEQYF. In DNA, the CDR3 is TGTGCCAGCAGCTTGACAGGACAGGGGCTGAGCGAGCAGTACTTC.

The J gene is TRBJ1-5, the V gene TRBV4-1; 7 bases are shared with TRBD1. The germline gives CDR1 MGHRA, CDR2 YSYEKL. V lost 4 bases to trimming and J lost 6 bases; unmatched junction nucleotides: 9. The CDR3 covers 15 residues. CDR3 DNA sequence: TGCGCCAGCAGCCCGCGAGAACAGGGGTTTCAGCCCCAGCATTTT. Amino acid sequence: CASSPREQGFQPQHF.

This sequence joins TRBV12-3 or TRBV12-4 and TRBJ1-2; 11 bases line up with TRBD1. The CDR3 runs 13 residues. The junction had 4 bases not matched to a gene; V was cut back by 5 bases and J by 8 bases. DNA for the CDR3: TGTGCCAGCAGTACGGACAGGGGGCAGGGCTACACCTTC. Protein product: CASSTDRGQGYTF.

The V and J genes are TRBV2 and TRBJ1-5; D is uncertain. The CDR3 extends over 14 amino acids. CDR1 SNHLY and CDR2 FYNNEI come from the germline V gene. V lost 5 bases and J 5 bases, leaving 13 bases between the germline ends. The CDR3 DNA reads as TGTGCCAGCAGTCCCATAGAGGGTTATCAGCCCCAGCATTTT. This codes for CASSPIEGYQPQHF.

This chain connects TRBV19 to TRBJ2-7; 8 nucleotides agree with TRBD1. The ends lost 1 base at V and 1 base at J; junction bases unmatched: 3. Looked up from germline, CDR1 is LNHDA and CDR2 is SQIVND (reference sequence). CDR3 length: 15 amino acids. The CDR3: CASSIGTGQSYEQYF. The CDR3 nucleotides read TGTGCCAGTAGTATAGGGACAGGGCAGTCCTACGAGCAGTACTTC.

CDR3 coding DNA: TGTGCCAGTAGTACAGGGGGCATTTCACCCCTCCACTTT. Translating it yields CASSTGGISPLHF. This chain links TRBV19 with TRBJ1-6; TRBD1 agrees at 8 bases. Per germline, CDR1 LNHDA and CDR2 SQIVND (reference sequence). Germline trimming cut 4 bases from V and 9 bases from J; bases unmatched to any gene: 2. CDR3 length: 13 amino acids.

The rearrangement joins TRBV15 to TRBJ2-7; 7 bases align to TRBD1. This CDR3 region has 17 residues. The V and J ends lost 6 bases and 1 base, in that order; junction bases with no gene match: 15. CDR1 is LNHNV, CDR2 YYDKDF, per germline (reference sequence). As DNA, the CDR3 is TGTGCCACCAGTCTCATCCCTGACTTGACAGGGTCCTACGAGCAGTACTTC. Translated, it gives CATSLIPDLTGSYEQYF.

This clone was seen just once. The chain is built from TRBV29-1 and TRBJ1-2; D is possibly TRBD1 (6 bases). The CDR3 totals 13 residues. Germline loops: CDR1 SQVTM, CDR2 ANQGSEA. V dropped 6 bases and J dropped 2 bases, with 13 bases sitting between them. CDR3 sequence (DNA): TGCAGCGTCAACAGGGAAACAAACTATGGCTACACCTTC. The encoded protein is CSVNRETNYGYTF.

The chain links TRBV4-2 to TRBJ1-6, with 9 bases that match TRBD1. The CDR3 totals 16 residues. The V segment lost 3 bases and the J segment 10 bases; nucleotides outside the gene matches: 10. In germline, CDR1 is LGHNA, CDR2 YNFKEQ. The CDR3 loop is CASSQSRQGVDSPLHF. CDR3 DNA sequence: TGTGCCAGCAGCCAGTCAAGACAGGGGGTGGACTCACCCCTCCACTTT.

The chain uses TRBV7-2 and TRBJ2-1, with a weak D call TRBD2 (6 bases). V was trimmed by 1 base and J by 0 bases, leaving 16 bases between them. CDR3 size: 18 residues. Germline V gene lookup returns CDR1 SGHTA and CDR2 FQGNSA. The CDR3 DNA reads TGTGCCAGCAGCTTAGGTAGGGGCCCGGGGGTCTCCTACAATGAGCAGTTCTTC. Protein sequence: CASSLGRGPGVSYNEQFF.

The chain uses TRBV11-2 and TRBJ2-2, with a tentative D call TRBD1 (5 bases). Deletions cut 0 bases from V and 4 bases from J, with 21 bases between. Germline lookup yields CDR1 SGHAT and CDR2 FQNNGV. The CDR3 runs to 19 residues. CDR3: CASSLDLSRATRPTGELFF. CDR3 nucleotides: TGTGCCAGCAGCTTAGATCTGTCCAGGGCCACCCGCCCCACCGGGGAGCTGTTTTTT. The full variable domain, its missing parts supplied by reference TRBV11-2 and TRBJ2-2, is EAGVAQSPRYKIIEKRQSVAFWCNPISGHATLYWYQQILGQGPKLLIQFQNNGVVDDSQLPKDRFSAERLKGVDSTLKIQPAKLEDSAVYLCASSLDLSRATRPTGELFFGEGSRLTVL.

The V gene is TRBV7-8, the J gene TRBJ2-3, with TRBD2 as a possible D gene (5 bases). The length of the CDR3 is 15 residues. Trimming took 0 bases from V and 11 from J, leaving 18 bases between them. CDR1 is SGHVS and CDR2 is FQNEAQ in the germline V gene. The CDR3 loop is CASSLADTWPGGQYF. CDR3 nucleotides: TGTGCCAGCAGCTTAGCGGATACATGGCCCGGAGGGCAGTATTTT.

The rearrangement joins TRBV5-5 to TRBJ2-7, with D perhaps TRBD1 (6 bases). CDR3 length equals 14 residues. The V end was cut by 1 base, the J end by 6 bases, with 14 bases between. Germline values: CDR1 SGHKS, CDR2 YYEKEE (reference sequence). CDR3 loop: CASSLRTVLGEQYF. The CDR3 nucleotides are TGTGCCAGCAGCTTGCGGACAGTACTAGGCGAGCAGTACTTC. The variable domain in full, with the rest retrieved from reference TRBV5-5 and TRBJ2-7, is DAGVTQSPTHLIKTRGQQVTLRCSPISGHKSVSWYQQVLGQGPQFIFQYYEKEERGRGNFPDRFSARQFPNYSSELNVNALLLGDSALYLCASSLRTVLGEQYFGPGTRLTVT.